Given below is one T cell receptor beta chain in context. Libraries were prepared by immunoSEQ multiplex PCR; TCRdb keeps only in-frame clonotypes and omits some of them. The table shows under 55,000 clones, with 79% occurring only once. The data stem from a study of blood T cell repertoires in COVID-19. About the research overall: Whether acute or convalescent, the COVID-19 samples came from the United States, Italy and Spain. From T cells, B-cell-depleted T cells, or PBMCs came the material, which was cDNA or gDNA.

Trimming at V came to 4 bases and at J to 7 bases, leaving 6 bases not matched to a gene. The germline CDR1 and CDR2 sequences are LNHDA and SQIVND (reference sequence). This CDR3 contains 15 residues. Sample: peripheral blood. This TCR was recovered from a man aged 65 to 85 with acute or convalescent COVID-19. The V and J genes are TRBV19 and TRBJ2-7; 14 bases line up with TRBD2. The CDR3 here is CASSRGLAGVLEQYF. DNA for the CDR3: TGTGCCAGTAGTAGGGGACTAGCGGGAGTGCTGGAGCAGTACTTC. The entire variable domain, with the rest obtained from reference TRBV19 and TRBJ2-7, is as follows: DGGITQSPKYLFRKEGQNVTLSCEQNLNHDAMYWYRQDPGQGLRLIYYSQIVNDFQKGDIAEGYSVSREKKESFPLTVTSAQKNPTAFYLCASSRGLAGVLEQYFGPGTRLTVT.